This entry lists 11 T cell receptor beta chains sequenced from one sample in a study of shared clonotypes between healthy human individuals. Some clones are missing from TCRdb's copy, which holds only in-frame ones; the method was immunoSEQ multiplex PCR. The sample has hundreds of thousands of clones, 90% to 97% seen once. The sequenced sample consisted of naive CD4+ T cells sorted from blood. Subset of the sample: CD45RA+ positively selected. These receptors all come from a woman in her twenties or thirties in good health.

The V and J genes are TRBV4-1 and TRBJ2-7, with 10 positions matching TRBD2. Germline CDR1 and CDR2: MGHRA and YSYEKL. The CDR3 runs to 15 residues. The trim removed 0 bases at V and 6 bases at J, leaving 5 bases unmatched. This chain's CDR3 is CASSQDPQREGEQYF. For the CDR3, the DNA is TGCGCCAGCAGCCAAGATCCCCAGCGGGAGGGCGAGCAGTACTTC.

This chain links TRBV5-1 with TRBJ2-7, with 13 bases matching TRBD2. Germline CDR1 reads SGHRS; CDR2 reads YFSETQ. The CDR3 is 14 residues long. V dropped 6 bases and J dropped 5; count of bases not matched to a gene: 5. CDR3 sequence: CASTGGTSGNEQYF. DNA of the CDR3: TGCGCCAGCACGGGCGGGACTAGCGGGAACGAGCAGTACTTC.

The chain is built from TRBV5-1 and TRBJ2-1; TRBD1 agrees at 7 bases. The J segment lost 0 bases and the V segment lost 4 bases, leaving 13 bases of the junction unmatched. This CDR3 region has 18 residues. CDR1 and CDR2 from the germline V gene are SGHRS and YFSETQ. The CDR3 DNA reads as TGCGCCAGCAGCCCTCGAGCCGCACAGGGGATCTCCTACAATGAGCAGTTCTTC. Amino acids: CASSPRAAQGISYNEQFF.

The V gene is TRBV27, the J gene TRBJ2-6; 11 positions agree with TRBD2. The V gene end was trimmed by 4 bases and the J gene end by 0 bases; junction bases not matched to a gene: 5. Germline V gives CDR1 MNHEY, CDR2 SMNVEV (reference sequence). This CDR3 is built from 18 residues. The CDR3 DNA sequence: TGTGCCAGCAGTTACCTAGCGGGAGGCAGCTCTGGGGCCAACGTCCTGACTTTC. Its protein product is CASSYLAGGSSGANVLTF.

This clone turned up a few times. The chain recombines TRBV28 with TRBJ2-7; D unresolved. The CDR3 loop spans 11 amino acids. Looked up from germline, CDR1 is MDHEN and CDR2 is SYDVKM. Trimming stripped 2 bases from V and 5 bases from J, with 4 bases between. This CDR3 is CASSLGHEQYF. The CDR3 region has the DNA TGTGCCAGCAGTTTAGGCCACGAGCAGTACTTC.

V gene TRBV5-8 combines with J gene TRBJ2-2; D possibly corresponds to TRBD1 (6 bases). V dropped 6 bases and J dropped 4 bases, with 10 bases sitting between them. This CDR3 spans 13 amino acids. Germline CDR1 and CDR2: SGHTS and YDEGEE. The CDR3 DNA is TGTGCCAGCACATCACAGGGCACCGGGGAGCTGTTTTTT. This encodes CASTSQGTGELFF.

This rearrangement joins TRBV19 to TRBJ1-5; D may be TRBD1 (5 bases). Per the germline V gene, CDR1 is LNHDA and CDR2 is SQIVND (reference sequence). The CDR3 covers 17 residues. Trimming left V 1 base short and J 0 bases short, with 13 bases between. CDR3 DNA: TGTGCCAGTAGTATAGGCTCAGGGAGGAATAGCAATCAGCCCCAGCATTTT. Translated: CASSIGSGRNSNQPQHF.

V is TRBV19 and J is TRBJ1-5; D is possibly TRBD1 (5 bases). Trimming removed 5 bases from V and 6 bases from J, with 14 bases in between. From germline, CDR1 is LNHDA and CDR2 SQIVND (reference sequence). The CDR3 is 14 amino acids. As DNA, the CDR3 is TGTGCCAGTAGTGGGACCTACGGTAGTCAGCCCCAGCATTTT. As protein: CASSGTYGSQPQHF.

J is TRBJ2-1 and V is TRBV11-3; D is ambiguous. Trimming shortened V by 0 bases and J by 5 bases, and 8 bases separated the two germline ends. CDR3 size: 14 residues. The germline gives CDR1 SGHNT, CDR2 YENEEA. CDR3 protein: CASSLESGHNEQFF. The DNA for the CDR3 is TGTGCCAGCAGCTTAGAGAGTGGCCACAATGAGCAGTTCTTC.

About this clone: Other DNA variants within this sample encode the same CDR3. The chain links TRBV5-1 to TRBJ2-3, with D unclear. This CDR3 has 12 amino acids. With 2 bases removed from V and 0 bases from J, the gap between germline ends came to 1 base. In germline, CDR1 is SGHRS, CDR2 YFSETQ. CDR3 bases: TGCGCCAGCAGCTTCAGCACAGATACGCAGTATTTT. This encodes CASSFSTDTQYF.

The chain carries TRBV11-2 and TRBJ2-7; no clear D. Trimming removed 1 base at V and 2 bases at J, with 9 bases between. The CDR3 contains 14 residues. From germline, CDR1 is SGHAT and CDR2 FQNNGV. The CDR3, as DNA: TGTGCCAGCAGCTTAGCGGCGGTCCCCTACGAGCAGTACTTC. Amino acid sequence: CASSLAAVPYEQYF.